The 13 T cell receptor beta chains reported below all come from one sample, sequenced in a study of blood T cell repertoires in COVID-19 (dated by TCRdb to 2020 to 2021). Library preparation employed the immunoSEQ multiplex PCR assay. What TCRdb holds here is the immuneACCESS table cut down to in-frame rearrangements. Part of the clones is not present; checked against another copy, under half of the missing clones reflect an unresolved V gene, and the others are unexplained. The sample includes fewer than 300,000 clones, with roughly 85% observed a single time. In total, the top ten clones hold 5.1% of the sample. Sequenced material: peripheral blood. The receptor source for this set is a man in his forties or fifties with active or convalescent COVID-19.

This clone came up a few times. The V call is TRBV2, the J call TRBJ1-4; 10 positions match TRBD1. The V and J ends lost 6 bases and 8 bases, in that order; junction bases with no gene match: 6. Germline loops: CDR1 SNHLY, CDR2 FYNNEI. The CDR3 spans 14 residues. CDR3 nucleotide sequence: TGTGCCAGCAGCAGACAGGGGGCCAGGGAAAAACTGTTTTTT. Protein product: CASSRQGAREKLFF.

The chain is built from TRBV7-6 and TRBJ2-1; 12 nucleotides align to TRBD2. Germline loops: CDR1 SGHVS, CDR2 FNYEAQ. The V gene end was trimmed by 5 bases and the J gene end by 8 bases; junction bases not matched to a gene: 4. This CDR3 has 14 residues. The CDR3 spells CASSRTSGTDEQFF. The CDR3 nucleotides are TGTGCCAGCAGCAGGACTAGCGGGACTGATGAGCAGTTCTTC.

The chain employs TRBV9 and TRBJ1-4; a weak D match, TRBD1 (5 bases). The CDR3 runs to 16 residues. V lost 4 bases to trimming and J lost 6 bases, with 19 bases between them. Germline CDR1 is SGDLS and CDR2 is YYNGEE. CDR3 nucleotides: TGTGCCAGCAGCAAAGGGGCCGGGGAGGGACATGAAAAACTGTTTTTT. This sequence encodes CASSKGAGEGHEKLFF.

J is TRBJ1-6 and V is TRBV5-4; 7 nucleotides line up with TRBD1. CDR1 and CDR2 (germline): SGHNT, YYREEE (reference sequence). This CDR3 is built from 13 residues. V trimming: 5 bases; J trimming: 7 bases; junction bases outside the gene matches: 3. The CDR3 here is CASRTGPNSPLHF. CDR3 coding DNA: TGTGCCAGCAGGACAGGGCCAAATTCACCCCTCCACTTT.

The chain uses TRBV14 and TRBJ1-4; a weak D match, TRBD1 (6 bases). This CDR3 spans 15 amino acids. The germline V gene has CDR1 SGHDN and CDR2 FVKESK. Trimming took 4 bases from V and 3 from J, leaving 12 bases between them. The CDR3 region has the DNA TGTGCCAGCAGCCTATTGGGGGCGGCTAATGAAAAACTGTTTTTT. Protein product: CASSLLGAANEKLFF.

The chain joins TRBV3-1 (or the pseudogene TRBV3-2) to TRBJ2-7; 11 bases are a match to TRBD1. From germline, CDR1 is LGHDT and CDR2 YNNKEL (reference sequence). This CDR3 contains 14 residues. V gave up 5 bases and J gave up 6 bases; unmatched junction bases: 6. This CDR3 reads CASSAGQGVSEQYF. CDR3 in DNA: TGTGCCAGCAGCGCGGGACAGGGGGTTAGCGAGCAGTACTTC.

V is TRBV3-1 (or the pseudogene TRBV3-2) and J is TRBJ2-1; D is unresolved. In germline, CDR1 is LGHDT, CDR2 YNNKEL (reference sequence). The ends were cut back, 2 bases at V and 5 bases at J, with 13 bases in the middle. The CDR3 is 15 amino acids. CDR3 loop: CASSQSRVSNNEQFF. In DNA form, the CDR3 reads TGTGCCAGCAGCCAATCTCGTGTTTCTAACAATGAGCAGTTCTTC.

This rearrangement joins TRBV5-6 to TRBJ2-3; weak D call: TRBD2 (5 bases). The germline V gene encodes CDR1 SGHDT and CDR2 YYEEEE. CDR3 size: 17 residues. With 0 bases removed from V and 7 bases from J, the gap between germline ends came to 21 bases. CDR3 region: CASSLDGAALKGYTQYF. The CDR3 bases are TGTGCCAGCAGCTTGGACGGAGCGGCCTTAAAGGGATATACGCAGTATTTT.

The chain couples TRBV5-1 to TRBJ1-2; tentatively, D is TRBD1 (5 bases). In germline, CDR1 is SGHRS, CDR2 YFSETQ. V gave up 0 bases and J gave up 5 bases, with 14 bases separating them. There are 15 residues in the CDR3. The CDR3, as DNA: TGCGCCAGCAGCTTGGTCCCAGGGAATAAGTATGGCTACACCTTC. Its protein is CASSLVPGNKYGYTF.

J is TRBJ1-1 and V is TRBV7-3; D not certain. The CDR3 totals 13 residues. Trimming removed 3 bases at V and 1 base at J, with 6 bases between. The V gene's germline CDR1 is SGHTA and CDR2 FQGTGA. The CDR3 DNA sequence: TGTGCCAGCAGCTTCCAAGCGAACACTGAAGCTTTCTTT. Its translation is CASSFQANTEAFF.

This clone has only one observation. The chain couples TRBV3-1 (or the pseudogene TRBV3-2) to TRBJ2-1; 9 bases align to TRBD1. Germline V gene lookup returns CDR1 LGHDT and CDR2 YNNKEL (reference sequence). This CDR3 is 17 amino acids long. Trimming at V came to 4 bases and at J to 6 bases, leaving 13 bases not matched to a gene. CDR3 bases: TGTGCCAGCAGCCCGGGATTAAAACAGGGGGCGCGCAATGAGCAGTTCTTC. It is translated as CASSPGLKQGARNEQFF.

This chain links TRBV3-1 (or the pseudogene TRBV3-2) with TRBJ1-4; D unclear. This CDR3 contains 16 residues. Looked up from germline, CDR1 is LGHDT and CDR2 is YNNKEL (reference sequence). Trimming removed 1 base at V and 8 bases at J, with 17 bases between. The CDR3 sequence is CASSQVFGGLAEKLFF. In DNA form, the CDR3 reads TGTGCCAGCAGCCAAGTCTTCGGCGGGCTCGCCGAAAAACTGTTTTTT.

The gene calls are TRBV28 and TRBJ1-4, with D perhaps TRBD1 (6 bases). Germline V gene data show CDR1 as MDHEN and CDR2 as SYDVKM. The CDR3 is made up of 14 amino acids. The V end was cut by 3 bases, the J end by 10 bases, with 15 bases between. DNA for the CDR3: TGTGCCAGCAGTTTGATATCACAGGGACGAAAACTGTTTTTT. It is translated as CASSLISQGRKLFF. Full variable domain (missing parts from reference TRBV28 and TRBJ1-4): DVKVTQSSRYLVKRTGEKVFLECVQDMDHENMFWYRQDPGLGLRLIYFSYDVKMKEKGDIPEGYSVSREKKERFSLILESASTNQTSMYLCASSLISQGRKLFFGSGTQLSVL.